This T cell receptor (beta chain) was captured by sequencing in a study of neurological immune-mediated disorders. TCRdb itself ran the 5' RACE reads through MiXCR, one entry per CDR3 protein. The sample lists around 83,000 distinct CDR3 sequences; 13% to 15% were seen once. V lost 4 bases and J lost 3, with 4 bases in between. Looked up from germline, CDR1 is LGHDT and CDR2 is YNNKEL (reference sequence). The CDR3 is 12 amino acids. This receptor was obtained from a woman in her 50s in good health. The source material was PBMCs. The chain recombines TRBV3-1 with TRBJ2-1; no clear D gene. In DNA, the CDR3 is TGTGCCAGCAGCCCGGACTACAATGAGCAGTTCTTC. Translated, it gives CASSPDYNEQFF.